The rows below give T cell receptor beta chains drawn from one sample of a study of response to subunit inactivated influenza vaccine. Each CDR3 protein gets one entry after TCRdb re-called the RT-PCR reads with MiXCR. In the table there are 500,000 to 600,000 distinct CDR3 sequences, roughly 12% of which are singletons. In addition, the sample was reused for a study of T cells expressing NK-cell markers.

Specimen: PBMCs from blood, collected on the day of vaccination. The origin of the receptors is a middle-aged man who received an inactivated influenza vaccine. Each CDR3 is given with its conserved first and last residue. The order of the fields is J gene, CDR3 length, D gene, clone size, V gene, CDR3 DNA, CDR3 protein. The D gene is left open where the match is weak. Expanded clones are given a class, and other clones once, few, many or no size at all.

j_call: TRBJ2-3; cdr3_length: 16; d_call: TRBD2; clone_size: many; v_call: TRBV7-9; cdr3_nt: TGTGCCAGCACCATACTAGCGTCCTTACTCACAGATACGCAGTATTTT; cdr3_aa: CASTILASLLTDTQYF
j_call: TRBJ2-5; cdr3_length: 15; d_call: NA; clone_size: once; v_call: TRBV7-9; cdr3_nt: TGTGCCAGCAGCTTAGAAGGGACACTACAAGAGACCCAGTACTTC; cdr3_aa: CASSLEGTLQETQYF
j_call: TRBJ2-1; cdr3_length: 16; d_call: NA; clone_size: few; v_call: TRBV6-2/TRBV6-3; cdr3_nt: TGTGCCAGCACCAAGGATGGGCTTAGCTCCTACAATGAGCAGTTCTTC; cdr3_aa: CASTKDGLSSYNEQFF
j_call: TRBJ1-2; cdr3_length: 15; d_call: NA; clone_size: few; v_call: TRBV24-1; cdr3_nt: TGTGCCACCAGTGATTCAGGGGTGGGGAACTATGGCTACACCTTC; cdr3_aa: CATSDSGVGNYGYTF
j_call: TRBJ2-7; cdr3_length: 13; d_call: NA; clone_size: many; v_call: TRBV20-1; cdr3_nt: TGCAGTGCTGGGGGGGCACAAGCCTACGAGCAGTACTTC; cdr3_aa: CSAGGAQAYEQYF
j_call: TRBJ2-5; cdr3_length: 15; d_call: NA; clone_size: NA; v_call: TRBV11-2; cdr3_nt: TGTGCCAGCAGCCCCCCCCTTGGAGGGGTAGGGACCCAGTACTTC; cdr3_aa: CASSPPLGGVGTQYF
j_call: TRBJ2-2; cdr3_length: 14; d_call: NA; clone_size: NA; v_call: TRBV12-3/TRBV12-4; cdr3_nt: TGTGCCAGCAGTTTCTCGGGGGCCACCGGGGAGCTGTTTTTT; cdr3_aa: CASSFSGATGELFF
j_call: TRBJ2-2; cdr3_length: 16; d_call: NA; clone_size: NA; v_call: TRBV12-3/TRBV12-4; cdr3_nt: TGTGCCAGCAGTTTAAGGCAGAAACTTGGGACCGGGGAGCTGTTTTTT; cdr3_aa: CASSLRQKLGTGELFF
j_call: TRBJ1-4; cdr3_length: 15; d_call: NA; clone_size: few; v_call: TRBV12-3/TRBV12-4; cdr3_nt: TGTGCCAGCAGTTTAGATAGCTCCCAAGTTGAAAAACTGTTTTTT; cdr3_aa: CASSLDSSQVEKLFF
j_call: TRBJ2-1; cdr3_length: 12; d_call: NA; clone_size: NA; v_call: TRBV11-1; cdr3_nt: TGTGCCAGCAGCAAATTCTCCAATGAGCAGTTCTTC; cdr3_aa: CASSKFSNEQFF
j_call: TRBJ2-2; cdr3_length: 14; d_call: NA; clone_size: NA; v_call: TRBV28; cdr3_nt: TGTGCCAGCAGTTTTCCCGACAGGTCCGGGGAGCTGTTTTTT; cdr3_aa: CASSFPDRSGELFF
j_call: TRBJ1-3; cdr3_length: 14; d_call: NA; clone_size: NA; v_call: TRBV7-9; cdr3_nt: TGTGCCAGCAGCGGGGAGGGGTATGGAAACACCATATATTTT; cdr3_aa: CASSGEGYGNTIYF
j_call: TRBJ1-3; cdr3_length: 17; d_call: NA; clone_size: NA; v_call: TRBV12-3/TRBV12-4; cdr3_nt: TGTGCCAGCAGTTTAGGCGTGGTCTTTAGCTCTGGAAACACCATATATTTT; cdr3_aa: CASSLGVVFSSGNTIYF
j_call: TRBJ2-1; cdr3_length: 16; d_call: NA; clone_size: NA; v_call: TRBV7-9; cdr3_nt: TGTGCCAGCAGCTACACCGGGACTCAACGATACAATGAGCAGTTCTTC; cdr3_aa: CASSYTGTQRYNEQFF
j_call: TRBJ2-7; cdr3_length: 13; d_call: TRBD1; clone_size: few; v_call: TRBV20-1; cdr3_nt: TGCAGTGCCCCCCGACAGGGTTTGGACGAGCAGTACTTC; cdr3_aa: CSAPRQGLDEQYF
j_call: TRBJ1-6; cdr3_length: 13; d_call: NA; clone_size: many; v_call: TRBV3-1; cdr3_nt: TGTGCCAGCAGCCAAGGGCCGCAATCACCCCTCCACTTT; cdr3_aa: CASSQGPQSPLHF
j_call: TRBJ2-6; cdr3_length: 16; d_call: NA; clone_size: many; v_call: TRBV4-1; cdr3_nt: TGCGCCAGCAGCCAAGATCGGGAAACTGGGGCCAACGTCCTGACTTTC; cdr3_aa: CASSQDRETGANVLTF